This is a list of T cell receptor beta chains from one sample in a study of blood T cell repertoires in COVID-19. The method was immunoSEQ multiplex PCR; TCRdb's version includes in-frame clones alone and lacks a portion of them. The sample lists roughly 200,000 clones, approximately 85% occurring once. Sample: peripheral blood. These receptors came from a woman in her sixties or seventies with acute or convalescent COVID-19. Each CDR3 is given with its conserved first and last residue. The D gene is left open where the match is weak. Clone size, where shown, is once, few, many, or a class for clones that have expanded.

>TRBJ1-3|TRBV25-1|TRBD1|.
CASSDRGLAGNTIYF
TGTGCCAGCAGTGACAGGGGGCTCGCTGGAAACACCATATATTTT
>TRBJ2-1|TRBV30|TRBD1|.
CAWSVDRDRQFF
TGTGCCTGGAGTGTTGACAGGGATAGGCAGTTCTTC
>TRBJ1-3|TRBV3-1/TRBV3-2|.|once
CASSPVLVKGLAGDGNTIYF
TGTGCCAGCAGCCCCGTTCTAGTTAAGGGTCTAGCAGGGGATGGAAACACCATATATTTT
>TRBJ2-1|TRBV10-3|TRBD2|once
CAISLGLDGDEQFF
TGTGCCATCAGCCTGGGACTAGATGGGGATGAGCAGTTCTTC
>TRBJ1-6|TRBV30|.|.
CAWSVSGRGNSPLHF
TGTGCCTGGAGTGTATCTGGGAGGGGAAATTCACCCCTCCACTTT
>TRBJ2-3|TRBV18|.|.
CASSPPRVVSTDTQYF
TGTGCCAGCTCACCACCCAGGGTTGTCAGCACAGATACGCAGTATTTT
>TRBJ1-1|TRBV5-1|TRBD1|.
CASSGTGGTEAFF
TGCGCCAGCAGCGGGACAGGGGGCACTGAAGCTTTCTTT
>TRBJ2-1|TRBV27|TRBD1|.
CASSFGQGEGEQFF
TGTGCCAGCAGTTTTGGACAGGGTGAAGGTGAGCAGTTCTTC
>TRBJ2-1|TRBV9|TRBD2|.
CASSIGPRLAGGYNEQFF
TGTGCCAGCAGCATCGGCCCCCGACTAGCGGGAGGGTACAATGAGCAGTTCTTC
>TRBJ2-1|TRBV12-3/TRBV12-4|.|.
CASKRQDNEQFF
TGTGCCAGCAAGCGACAGGACAATGAGCAGTTCTTC
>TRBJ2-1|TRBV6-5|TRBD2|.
CASSLSGRTSNEQFF
TGTGCCAGCAGTCTTAGCGGGAGGACGAGCAATGAGCAGTTCTTC
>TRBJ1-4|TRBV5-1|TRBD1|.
CASSLEGAGEKLFF
TGCGCCAGCAGCTTGGAGGGGGCGGGAGAAAAACTGTTTTTT
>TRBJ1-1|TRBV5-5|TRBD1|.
CASSPVTGSNTEAFF
TGTGCCAGCAGCCCAGTGACAGGGTCGAACACTGAAGCTTTCTTT
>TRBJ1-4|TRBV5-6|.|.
CASSLTLATNEKLFF
TGTGCCAGCAGCTTGACTCTGGCAACTAATGAAAAACTGTTTTTT
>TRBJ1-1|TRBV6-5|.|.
CASKTVNTEAFF
TGTGCCAGCAAAACGGTGAACACTGAAGCTTTCTTT
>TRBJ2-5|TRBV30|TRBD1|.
CAWSVPGTGAETQYF
TGTGCCTGGAGTGTACCCGGGACAGGGGCAGAGACCCAGTACTTC
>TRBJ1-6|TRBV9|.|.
CASSALKNRDHNSPLHF
TGTGCCAGCAGCGCCCTCAAAAACAGGGACCATAATTCACCCCTCCACTTT
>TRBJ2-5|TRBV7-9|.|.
CASSLRDTSRETQYF
TGTGCCAGCAGCTTAAGGGACACAAGTAGGGAGACCCAGTACTTC
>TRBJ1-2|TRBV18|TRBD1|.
CASSPETGGATYGYTF
TGTGCCAGCTCACCAGAGACAGGGGGCGCGACTTATGGCTACACCTTC
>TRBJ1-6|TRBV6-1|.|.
CASSEMYKSLHF
TGTGCCAGCAGTGAAATGTACAAATCCCTCCACTTT
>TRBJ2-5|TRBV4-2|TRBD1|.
CASSQPGQGGETQYF
TGTGCCAGCAGCCAGCCGGGACAGGGAGGGGAGACCCAGTACTTC
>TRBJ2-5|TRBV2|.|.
CASSGTAQETQYF
TGTGCCAGCAGTGGGACAGCCCAAGAGACCCAGTACTTC
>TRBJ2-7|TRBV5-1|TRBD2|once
CASSGGGSAYEQYF
TGCGCCAGCTCCGGCGGGGGTAGCGCTTACGAGCAGTACTTC
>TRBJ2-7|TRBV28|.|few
CASTTGSLSSYEQYF
TGTGCCAGCACGACCGGGAGCCTGAGCTCCTACGAGCAGTACTTC
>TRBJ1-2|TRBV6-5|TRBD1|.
CASRQGINYGYTF
TGTGCCAGCCGACAGGGTATTAACTATGGCTACACCTTC
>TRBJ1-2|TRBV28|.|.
CASSFSGGQGYGYTF
TGTGCCAGCAGTTTCAGCGGGGGGCAGGGCTATGGCTACACCTTC
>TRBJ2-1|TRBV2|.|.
CATLDLSRSSYNEQFF
TGTGCCACCCTAGATCTGTCTCGTAGCTCCTACAATGAGCAGTTCTTC
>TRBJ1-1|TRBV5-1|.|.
CASSSTLQGTEAFF
TGCGCCAGCAGCTCAACCCTACAGGGAACTGAAGCTTTCTTT
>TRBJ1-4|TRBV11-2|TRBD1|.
CASSERQGRNEKLFF
TGTGCCAGCAGCGAGAGACAGGGTCGTAATGAAAAACTGTTTTTT
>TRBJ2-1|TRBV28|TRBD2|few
CASSSSPGGAGVPNEQFF
TGTGCCAGCAGTTCCTCCCCAGGAGGAGCGGGAGTCCCCAATGAGCAGTTCTTC
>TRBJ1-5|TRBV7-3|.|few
CASRAVNSNQPQHF
TGTGCCAGCAGGGCGGTGAATAGCAATCAGCCCCAGCATTTT
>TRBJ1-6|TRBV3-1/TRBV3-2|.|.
CASSQRGGGRDSPLHF
TGTGCCAGCAGCCAAAGGGGAGGGGGTCGTGATTCACCCCTCCACTTT
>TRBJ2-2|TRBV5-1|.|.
CASSFRGDPNTGELFF
TGCGCCAGCAGCTTTCGCGGAGACCCGAACACCGGGGAGCTGTTTTTT
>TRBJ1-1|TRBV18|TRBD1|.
CASSPSGQANTEAFF
TGTGCCAGCTCACCCTCGGGACAGGCGAACACTGAAGCTTTCTTT
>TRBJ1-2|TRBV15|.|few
CATSRAGAISSYGYTF
TGTGCCACCAGCAGAGCAGGGGCAATTAGTTCCTATGGCTACACCTTC
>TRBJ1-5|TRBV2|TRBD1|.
CASRSQGGGNQPQHF
TGTGCCAGCAGGAGCCAGGGGGGTGGCAATCAGCCCCAGCATTTT
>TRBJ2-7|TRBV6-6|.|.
CASSYDTRGPEQYF
TGTGCCAGCAGTTACGATACGCGGGGACCCGAGCAGTACTTC
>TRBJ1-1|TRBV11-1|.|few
CASTLGTNTEAFF
TGTGCCAGCACCCTGGGCACGAACACTGAAGCTTTCTTT
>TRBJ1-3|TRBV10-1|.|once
CATKIQDPGNTIYF
TGCGCCACCAAAATACAGGATCCTGGAAACACCATATATTTT
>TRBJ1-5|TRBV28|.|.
CASSSPTVGDQPQHF
TGTGCCAGCAGTTCCCCGACAGTAGGGGATCAGCCCCAGCATTTT
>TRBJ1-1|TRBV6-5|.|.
CASSYSPGGLNTEAFF
TGTGCCAGCAGTTACTCCCCGGGGGGCTTGAACACTGAAGCTTTCTTT
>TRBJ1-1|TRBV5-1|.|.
CASSLGGPLNTEAFF
TGCGCCAGCAGCTTGGGGGGGCCGTTGAACACTGAAGCTTTCTTT
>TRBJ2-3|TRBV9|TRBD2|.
CASSLAAGGPLSTDTQYF
TGTGCCAGCAGCCTTGCAGCGGGAGGACCCCTTAGCACAGATACGCAGTATTTT
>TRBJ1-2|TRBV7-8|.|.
CASSRLGGVYGYTF
TGTGCCAGCAGCCGCTTAGGGGGAGTCTATGGCTACACCTTC
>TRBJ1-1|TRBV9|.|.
CASSVGTGYTEAFF
TGTGCCAGCAGCGTAGGGACGGGGTACACTGAAGCTTTCTTT
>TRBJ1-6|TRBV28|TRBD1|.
CASSLTGTGSLLSSYNSPLHF
TGTGCCAGCAGTTTAACCGGGACAGGGTCTTTGTTAAGCTCCTATAATTCACCCCTTCACTTT
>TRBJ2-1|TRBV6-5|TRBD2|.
CASSLAGANDNEQFF
TGTGCCAGCAGTCTAGCGGGAGCGAATGACAATGAGCAGTTCTTC
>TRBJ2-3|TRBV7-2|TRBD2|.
CASSLGVGSGRAGTDTQYF
TGTGCCAGCAGCTTAGGGGTTGGTAGCGGGAGGGCCGGTACAGATACGCAGTATTTT